The present T cell receptor beta chain was sequenced within a study of T cells in Graves' hyperthyroidism and ophthalmopathy. Trimming shortened V by 6 bases and J by 2 bases, and 11 bases separated the two germline ends. Germline V CDR1 and CDR2: DFQATT, SNEGSKA (reference sequence). The CDR3 is 14 amino acids. Broader study findings: Expanded thyroid clonotypes (above 0.001) were mostly also found in blood. Patients with ophthalmopathy were separated from those with stable hyperthyroidism by a 13 V-J model.

What was amplified from RNA transcripts were TCR beta CDR3 regions. Initially, a first-round RT-PCR of the TCR CDR3 employed the HTBI primer set. TCRdb independently ran MiXCR on the multiplex PCR reads; one entry per CDR3 protein. Here the sample spans approximately 300,000 distinct CDR3 sequences, about 17% being singletons. This clonotype showed up just a few times. The antigen is not known. The receptor's source is a woman aged 60 to 75 with Graves' ophthalmopathy. The rearrangement uses TRBV20-1 and TRBJ2-6, with no clear D. Sequences were obtained from blood. CDR3 sequence: CSAAERAGANVLTF. The CDR3 nucleotides read TGCAGTGCCGCAGAGCGTGCTGGGGCCAACGTCCTGACTTTC.